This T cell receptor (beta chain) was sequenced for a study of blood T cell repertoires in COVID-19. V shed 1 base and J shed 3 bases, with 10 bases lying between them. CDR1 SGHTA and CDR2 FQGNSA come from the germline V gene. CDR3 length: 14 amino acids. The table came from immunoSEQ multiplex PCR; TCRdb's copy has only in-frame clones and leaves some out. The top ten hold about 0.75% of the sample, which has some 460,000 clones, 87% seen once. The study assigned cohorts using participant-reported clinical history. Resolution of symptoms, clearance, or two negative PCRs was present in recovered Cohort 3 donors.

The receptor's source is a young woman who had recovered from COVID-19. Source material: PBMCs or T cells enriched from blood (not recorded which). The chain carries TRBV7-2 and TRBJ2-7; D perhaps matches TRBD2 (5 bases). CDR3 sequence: CASSLVGKNYEQYF. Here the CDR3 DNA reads TGTGCCAGCAGCTTAGTCGGGAAGAACTACGAGCAGTACTTC.